This TCR beta chain was captured in a study of shared clonotypes between healthy human individuals. The CDR3 extends over 13 amino acids. Germline CDR1 and CDR2: SGHTA and FQGNSA. Trimming cost V 5 bases and J 2 bases, with 9 bases left between them. Within Nashville, Tennessee resided all donors, each a Caucasian adult. When samples were unsorted, tens of millions of PBMCs were used for genomic DNA. Broader study findings: The authors sampled blood alone, and tissue repertoires likely differ.

Deep-level running was used for the assay. The protocol was immunoSEQ multiplex PCR, while the TCRdb copy is restricted to in-frame clones and leaves out a portion. This sample has some 490,000 clones; 60% to 80% occur once, and the top ten carry 12%. As regards this clone: What it binds is not known.

The sequence came from a woman aged 40-49 years in good health. Some clones in this sample may be carry-over from other donors' samples. This chain connects TRBV7-2 to TRBJ2-5, with D uncertain. Material: PBMCs. This chain's CDR3 is CASSVVRQETQYF. As DNA, the CDR3 is TGTGCCAGCAGCGTCGTAAGGCAAGAGACCCAGTACTTC.